The rows below give T cell receptor beta chains drawn from one sample of a study of type 1 regulatory T cells. These receptors have no known antigen. Each CDR3 protein is one row after TCRdb ran MiXCR on the reads. The table shows about 71,000 distinct CDR3 sequences, with around 21% occurring only once. Sequencing used cultured type 1 regulatory T (Tr1) cells, either the whole culture or a sorted fraction (not recorded which). The receptor source for this set is a human donor in good health. CDR3s include the opening cysteine and the closing phenylalanine or tryptophan. D genes are given only for firm matches. Part of the rows lack a size; the others show once, few, many or a class for expanded clones.

d_gene,abundance,v_gene,j_gene,CDR3aa,CDR3nt
NA,NA,TRBV28,TRBJ2-2,CASSNRGRYTGELFF,TGTGCCAGCAGTAATAGGGGCCGATACACCGGGGAGCTGTTTTTT
NA,few,TRBV5-6,TRBJ2-5,CASSLGIQETQYF,TGTGCCAGCAGCTTAGGCATTCAAGAGACCCAGTACTTC
TRBD1,many,TRBV28,TRBJ1-2,CASSLTGGGYSYTF,TGTGCCAGCAGTTTGACAGGGGGCGGATATAGCTACACCTTC
NA,NA,TRBV6-6,TRBJ1-5,CASSYVSNQPQHF,TGTGCCAGCAGTTACGTTAGCAATCAGCCCCAGCATTTT
TRBD2,NA,TRBV20-1,TRBJ2-1,CSAFELAGGNEQFF,TGCAGTGCTTTCGAACTAGCGGGAGGAAATGAGCAGTTCTTC
NA,NA,TRBV20-1,TRBJ2-7,CSANRWGHLSYEQYF,TGCAGTGCGAATCGATGGGGACACCTGTCCTACGAGCAGTACTTC
NA,NA,TRBV20-1,TRBJ2-1,CSDSDQPGGYNEQFF,TGCAGTGACAGTGACCAACCTGGTGGCTACAATGAGCAGTTCTTC
NA,NA,TRBV5-1,TRBJ2-6,CASSSLEDSLSGANVLTF,TGCGCCAGCAGCTCCCTAGAGGACTCCCTCTCTGGGGCCAACGTCCTGACTTTC
NA,few,TRBV5-1,TRBJ2-1,CASSLAWPSSYNEQFF,TGCGCCAGCAGCTTGGCGTGGCCGAGCTCCTACAATGAGCAGTTCTTC
TRBD1,few,TRBV29-1,TRBJ1-4,CSVAKTGGGEKLFF,TGCAGCGTCGCGAAGACAGGGGGCGGTGAAAAACTGTTTTTT